These 8 T cell receptor beta chains share one sample of origin, sequenced in a study of CD8 T cells in Susac syndrome. Random hexamers were used to reverse transcribe the RNA input (about 0.5 to 1 ug). TCRdb re-analysed the immunoSEQ multiplex PCR reads in MiXCR, keeping a single row per CDR3 protein. The sample has around 99,000 distinct CDR3 sequences, around 97% seen once; the top ten hold 0.09% to 0.1%. Sequenced: CD4+ T cells from PBMCs. Receptor source: a human donor in good health.

The chain couples TRBV20-1 to TRBJ1-1; D not resolved. The V end was cut by 4 bases, the J end by 0 bases, with 12 bases between. The CDR3 is made up of 14 amino acids. Germline assignment: CDR1 DFQATT and CDR2 SNEGSKA (reference sequence). CDR3 sequence reads: CSAILGILNTEAFF. In nucleotides, the CDR3 is TGCAGTGCTATCCTAGGGATTCTGAACACTGAAGCTTTCTTT.

This chain connects TRBV11-3 to TRBJ2-2, with 7 positions matching TRBD1. Germline CDR1 reads SGHNT; CDR2 reads YENEEA. This CDR3 spans 16 amino acids. V was pared by 4 bases and J by 9 bases, with 14 bases of the junction left unmatched. CDR3 sequence (DNA): TGTGCCAGCAGCTCTGGGACAGCGAAGACAGACAGGGAGCTGTTTTTT. Protein product: CASSSGTAKTDRELFF.

The rearrangement links TRBV18 to TRBJ2-2; 9 positions agree with TRBD1. The germline gives CDR1 KGHSH, CDR2 LQKENI. This CDR3 is 16 amino acids long. With 0 bases clipped from V and 4 bases from J, the junction kept 3 bases outside the gene matches. This chain's CDR3 is CASSPPRTGATGELFF. DNA for the CDR3: TGTGCCAGCTCACCACCGAGGACAGGGGCCACCGGGGAGCTGTTTTTT.

The DNA of the CDR3 is TGTGCCACCATGGGGAGTGGGAACACTGAAGCTTTCTTT. Translation: CATMGSGNTEAFF. The chain combines TRBV24-1 with TRBJ1-1, with unresolved D. V was pared by 8 bases and J by 1 base, with 10 bases between. The germline V gene encodes CDR1 KGHDR and CDR2 SFDVKD. CDR3 length: 13 residues.

The V and J genes are TRBV28 and TRBJ1-1; D not resolved. The V and J ends lost 6 bases and 6 bases respectively, with 11 bases between them. Per the germline V gene, CDR1 is MDHEN and CDR2 is SYDVKM. This CDR3 has 12 residues. The CDR3 DNA reads TGTGCCAGCAGCCCCTCCTGGTCTGAAGCTTTCTTT. It yields the protein CASSPSWSEAFF.

This chain joins TRBV6-5 and TRBJ2-7, with D perhaps TRBD1 (5 bases). V gave up 5 bases and J gave up 7 bases, with 15 bases separating them. The CDR3 is 13 residues long. CDR1 MNHEY and CDR2 SVGAGI come from the germline V gene. CDR3 loop: CASSIRDPLEQYF. CDR3 sequence (DNA): TGTGCCAGCAGTATCAGGGATCCATTGGAGCAGTACTTC.

The chain uses TRBV6-6 and TRBJ2-5; 13 bases match TRBD2. Per germline, CDR1 MNHNY and CDR2 SVGAGI (reference sequence). The trim removed 10 bases at V and 2 bases at J, leaving 4 bases unmatched. The CDR3 has 14 residues. The DNA for the CDR3 is TGTGCCACCGGGACTAGCGGGATTCAAGAGACCCAGTACTTC. Amino acids: CATGTSGIQETQYF.

V gene TRBV6-5 combines with J gene TRBJ2-1, with 10 bases matching TRBD2. In germline, CDR1 is MNHEY, CDR2 SVGAGI. The ends lost 2 bases at V and 7 bases at J; junction bases unmatched: 11. This CDR3 spans 17 amino acids. The CDR3 loop reads CASSYTSTSGKGNEQFF. CDR3 bases: TGTGCCAGCAGTTACACCAGCACTAGCGGGAAAGGTAATGAGCAGTTCTTC.